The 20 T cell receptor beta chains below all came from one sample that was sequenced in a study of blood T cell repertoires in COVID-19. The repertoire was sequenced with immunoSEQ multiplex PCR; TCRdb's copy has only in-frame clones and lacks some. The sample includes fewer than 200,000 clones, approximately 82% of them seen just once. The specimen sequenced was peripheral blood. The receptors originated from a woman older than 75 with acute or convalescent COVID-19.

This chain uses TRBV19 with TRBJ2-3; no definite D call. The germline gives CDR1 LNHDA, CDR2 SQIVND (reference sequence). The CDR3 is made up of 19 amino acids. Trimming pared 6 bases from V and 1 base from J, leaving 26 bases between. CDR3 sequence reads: CASRRRRGGSLDGTDTQYF. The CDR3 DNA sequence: TGTGCCAGTAGGCGGCGGCGTGGTGGCTCGCTCGACGGCACAGATACGCAGTATTTT. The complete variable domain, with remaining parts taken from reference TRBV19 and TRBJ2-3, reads DGGITQSPKYLFRKEGQNVTLSCEQNLNHDAMYWYRQDPGQGLRLIYYSQIVNDFQKGDIAEGYSVSREKKESFPLTVTSAQKNPTAFYLCASRRRRGGSLDGTDTQYFGPGTRLTVL.

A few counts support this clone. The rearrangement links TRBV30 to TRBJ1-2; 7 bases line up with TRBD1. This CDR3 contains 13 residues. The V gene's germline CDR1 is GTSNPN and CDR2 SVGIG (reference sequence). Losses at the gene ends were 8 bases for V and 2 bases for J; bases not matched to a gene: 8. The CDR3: CARDRAPNYGYTF. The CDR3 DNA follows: TGTGCCCGTGACAGGGCTCCCAACTATGGCTACACCTTC.

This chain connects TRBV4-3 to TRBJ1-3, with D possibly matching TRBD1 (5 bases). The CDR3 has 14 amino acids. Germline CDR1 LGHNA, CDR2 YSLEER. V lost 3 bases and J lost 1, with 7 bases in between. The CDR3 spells CASSQSGSGNTIYF. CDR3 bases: TGCGCCAGCAGCCAGTCAGGGTCTGGAAACACCATATATTTT.

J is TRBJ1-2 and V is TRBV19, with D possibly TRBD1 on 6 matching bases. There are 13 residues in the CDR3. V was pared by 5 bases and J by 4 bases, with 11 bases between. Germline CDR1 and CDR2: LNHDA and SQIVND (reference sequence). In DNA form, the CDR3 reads TGTGCCAGTAGTGCACAGGGAATCTATGGCTACACCTTC. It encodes CASSAQGIYGYTF.

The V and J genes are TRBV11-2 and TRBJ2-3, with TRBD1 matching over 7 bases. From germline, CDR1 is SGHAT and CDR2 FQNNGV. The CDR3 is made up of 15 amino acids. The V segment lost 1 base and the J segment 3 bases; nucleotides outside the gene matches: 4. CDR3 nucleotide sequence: TGTGCCAGCAGCTTAGTGGTCAGGGGGACAGATACGCAGTATTTT. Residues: CASSLVVRGTDTQYF.

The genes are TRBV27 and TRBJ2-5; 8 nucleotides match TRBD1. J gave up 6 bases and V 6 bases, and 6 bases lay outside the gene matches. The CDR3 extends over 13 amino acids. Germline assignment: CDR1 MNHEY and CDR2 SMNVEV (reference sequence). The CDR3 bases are TGTGCCAGCAGCTTGCAGGGGGCAAAGACCCAGTACTTC. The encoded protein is CASSLQGAKTQYF.

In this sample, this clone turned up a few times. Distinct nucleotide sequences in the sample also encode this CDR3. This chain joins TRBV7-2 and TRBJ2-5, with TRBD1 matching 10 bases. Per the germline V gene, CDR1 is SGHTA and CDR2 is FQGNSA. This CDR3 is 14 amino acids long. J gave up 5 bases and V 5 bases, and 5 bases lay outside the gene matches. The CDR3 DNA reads TGTGCCAGCAGCCTAAGACAGGGGGCCGAGACCCAGTACTTC. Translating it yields CASSLRQGAETQYF.

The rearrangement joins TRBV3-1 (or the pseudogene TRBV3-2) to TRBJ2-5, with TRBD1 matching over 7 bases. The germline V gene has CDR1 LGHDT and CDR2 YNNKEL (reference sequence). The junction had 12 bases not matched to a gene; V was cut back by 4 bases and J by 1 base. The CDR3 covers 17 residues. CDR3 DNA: TGTGCCAGCAGCCCCGGATTACAGGGGTTCCCCCAAGAGACCCAGTACTTC. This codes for CASSPGLQGFPQETQYF.

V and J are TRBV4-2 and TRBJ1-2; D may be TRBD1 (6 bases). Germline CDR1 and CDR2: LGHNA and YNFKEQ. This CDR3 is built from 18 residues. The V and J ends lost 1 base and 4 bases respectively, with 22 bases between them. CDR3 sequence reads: CASSQADGAGARVYGYTF. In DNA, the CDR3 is TGTGCCAGCAGCCAAGCAGACGGGGCGGGGGCGCGTGTCTATGGCTACACCTTC.

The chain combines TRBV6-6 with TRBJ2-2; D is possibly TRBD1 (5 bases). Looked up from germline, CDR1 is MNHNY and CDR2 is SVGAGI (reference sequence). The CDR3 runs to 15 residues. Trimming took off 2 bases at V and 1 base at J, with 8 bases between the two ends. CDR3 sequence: CASSYRTGNTGELFF. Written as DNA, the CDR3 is TGTGCCAGCAGTTACCGAACAGGGAACACCGGGGAGCTGTTTTTT.

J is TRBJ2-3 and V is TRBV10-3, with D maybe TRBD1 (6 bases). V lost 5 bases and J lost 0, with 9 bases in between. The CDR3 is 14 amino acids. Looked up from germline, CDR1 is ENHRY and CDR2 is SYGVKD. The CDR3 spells CAISRTASTDTQYF. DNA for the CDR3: TGTGCCATCAGTCGGACAGCTAGCACAGATACGCAGTATTTT.

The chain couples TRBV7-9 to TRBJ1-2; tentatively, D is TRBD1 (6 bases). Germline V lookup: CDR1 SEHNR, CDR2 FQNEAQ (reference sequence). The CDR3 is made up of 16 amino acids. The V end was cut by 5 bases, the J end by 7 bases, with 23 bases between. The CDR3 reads CASSLSEEHVGGGYTF. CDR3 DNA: TGTGCCAGCAGCCTTAGCGAGGAACACGTAGGGGGTGGCTACACCTTC.

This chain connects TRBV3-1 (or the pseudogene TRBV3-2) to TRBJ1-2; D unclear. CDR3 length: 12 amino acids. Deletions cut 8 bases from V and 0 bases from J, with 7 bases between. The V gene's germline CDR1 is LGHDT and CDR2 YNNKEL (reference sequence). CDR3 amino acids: CASQVSNYGYTF. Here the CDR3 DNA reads TGTGCCAGCCAGGTCTCTAACTATGGCTACACCTTC.

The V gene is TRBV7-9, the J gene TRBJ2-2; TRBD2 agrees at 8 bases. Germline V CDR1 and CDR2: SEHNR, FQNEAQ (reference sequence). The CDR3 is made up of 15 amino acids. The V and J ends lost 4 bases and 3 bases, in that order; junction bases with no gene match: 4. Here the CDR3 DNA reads TGTGCCAGCAGCTGGGGCGGGAGGCACACCGGGGAGCTGTTTTTT. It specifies CASSWGGRHTGELFF.

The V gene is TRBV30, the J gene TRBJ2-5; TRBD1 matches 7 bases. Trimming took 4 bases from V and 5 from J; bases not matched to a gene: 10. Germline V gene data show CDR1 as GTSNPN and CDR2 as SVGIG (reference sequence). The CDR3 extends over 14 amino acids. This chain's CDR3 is CAWMIGGAWETQYF. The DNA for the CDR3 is TGTGCCTGGATGATAGGGGGCGCTTGGGAGACCCAGTACTTC.

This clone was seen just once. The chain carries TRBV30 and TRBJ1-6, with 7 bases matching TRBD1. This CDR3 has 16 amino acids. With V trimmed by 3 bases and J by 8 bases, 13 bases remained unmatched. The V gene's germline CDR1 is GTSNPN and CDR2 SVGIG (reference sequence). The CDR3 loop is CAWRSRQGGGYSPLHF. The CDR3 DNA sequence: TGTGCCTGGAGGAGCCGACAGGGTGGTGGTTATTCACCCCTCCACTTT.

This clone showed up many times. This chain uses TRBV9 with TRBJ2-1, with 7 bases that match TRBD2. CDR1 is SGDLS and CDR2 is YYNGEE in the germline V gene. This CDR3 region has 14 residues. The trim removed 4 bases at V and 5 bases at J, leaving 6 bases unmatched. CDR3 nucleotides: TGTGCCAGCAGCCCTTGGGCGGGGGACAATGAGCAGTTCTTC. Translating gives CASSPWAGDNEQFF.

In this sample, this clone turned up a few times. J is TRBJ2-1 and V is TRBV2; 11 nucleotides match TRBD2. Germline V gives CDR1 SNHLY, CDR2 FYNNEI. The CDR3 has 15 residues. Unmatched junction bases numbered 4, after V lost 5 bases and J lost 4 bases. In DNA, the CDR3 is TGTGCCAGCAGTACACTAGCGGGAGATTACAATGAGCAGTTCTTC. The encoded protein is CASSTLAGDYNEQFF.

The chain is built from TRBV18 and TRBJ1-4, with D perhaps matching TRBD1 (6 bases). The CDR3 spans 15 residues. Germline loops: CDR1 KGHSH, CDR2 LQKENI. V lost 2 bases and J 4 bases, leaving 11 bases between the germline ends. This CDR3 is CASSPIDRINEKLFF. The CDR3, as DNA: TGTGCCAGCTCACCAATAGACAGGATTAATGAAAAACTGTTTTTT.

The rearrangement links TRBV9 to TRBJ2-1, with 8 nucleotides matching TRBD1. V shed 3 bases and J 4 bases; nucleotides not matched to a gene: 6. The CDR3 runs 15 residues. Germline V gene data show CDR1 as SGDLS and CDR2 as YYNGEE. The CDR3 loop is CASSGRQGTYNEQFF. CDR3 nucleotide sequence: TGTGCCAGCAGCGGAAGACAGGGGACTTACAATGAGCAGTTCTTC.